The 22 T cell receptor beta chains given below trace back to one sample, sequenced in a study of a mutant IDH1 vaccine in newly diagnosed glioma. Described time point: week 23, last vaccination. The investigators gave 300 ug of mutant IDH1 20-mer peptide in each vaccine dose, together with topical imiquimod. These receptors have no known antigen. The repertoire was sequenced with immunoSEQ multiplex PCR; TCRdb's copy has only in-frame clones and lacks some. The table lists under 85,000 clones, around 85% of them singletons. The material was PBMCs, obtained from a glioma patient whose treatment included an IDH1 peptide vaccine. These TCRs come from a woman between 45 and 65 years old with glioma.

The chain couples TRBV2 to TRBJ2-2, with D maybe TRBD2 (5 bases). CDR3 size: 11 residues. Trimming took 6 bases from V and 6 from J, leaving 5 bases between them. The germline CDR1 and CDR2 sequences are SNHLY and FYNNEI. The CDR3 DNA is TGTGCCAGCAGCGGGGCCGGGGAGCTGTTTTTT. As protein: CASSGAGELFF.

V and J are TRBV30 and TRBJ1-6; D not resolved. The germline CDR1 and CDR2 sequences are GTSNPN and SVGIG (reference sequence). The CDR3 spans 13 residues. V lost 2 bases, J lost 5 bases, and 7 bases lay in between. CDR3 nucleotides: TGTGCCTGGAGTAAGGGTGATAATTCACCCCTCCACTTT. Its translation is CAWSKGDNSPLHF.

The CDR3 protein is CASSQTGTSRNEQFF. CDR3 nucleotides: TGTGCCAGCAGCCAAACCGGGACTAGCAGGAATGAGCAGTTCTTC. V and J are TRBV13 and TRBJ2-1; 9 positions agree with TRBD2. CDR3 length: 15 amino acids. Germline V CDR1 and CDR2: PRHDT, FYEKMQ (reference sequence). The junction had 9 bases not matched to a gene; V was cut back by 5 bases and J by 7 bases.

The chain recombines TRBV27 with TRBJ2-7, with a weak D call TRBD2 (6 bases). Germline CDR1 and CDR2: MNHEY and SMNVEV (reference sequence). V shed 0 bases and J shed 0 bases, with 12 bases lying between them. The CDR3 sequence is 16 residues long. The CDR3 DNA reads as TGTGCCAGCAGTTTATCCCGCGGGACCCTCTCCTACGAGCAGTACTTC. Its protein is CASSLSRGTLSYEQYF.

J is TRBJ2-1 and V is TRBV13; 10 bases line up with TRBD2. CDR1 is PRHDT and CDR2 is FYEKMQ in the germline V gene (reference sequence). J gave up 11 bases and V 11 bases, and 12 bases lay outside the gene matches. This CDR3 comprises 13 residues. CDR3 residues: CASGVSSGSKQFF. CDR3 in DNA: TGTGCCTCGGGTGTCTCTAGCGGGAGTAAGCAGTTCTTC.

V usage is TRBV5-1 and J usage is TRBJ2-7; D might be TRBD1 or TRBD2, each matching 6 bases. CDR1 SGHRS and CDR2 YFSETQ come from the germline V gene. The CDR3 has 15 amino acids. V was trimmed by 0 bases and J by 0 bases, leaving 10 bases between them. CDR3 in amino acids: CASSLDGGGSYEQYF. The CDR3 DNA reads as TGCGCCAGCAGCTTGGACGGAGGGGGCTCCTACGAGCAGTACTTC.

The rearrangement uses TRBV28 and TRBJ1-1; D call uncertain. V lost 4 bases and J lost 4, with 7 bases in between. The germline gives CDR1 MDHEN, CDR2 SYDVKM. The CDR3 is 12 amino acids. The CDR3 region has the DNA TGTGCCAGCAGTTCCGGGGTCACTGAAGCTTTCTTT. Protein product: CASSSGVTEAFF. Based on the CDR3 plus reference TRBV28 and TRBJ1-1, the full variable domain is DVKVTQSSRYLVKRTGEKVFLECVQDMDHENMFWYRQDPGLGLRLIYFSYDVKMKEKGDIPEGYSVSREKKERFSLILESASTNQTSMYLCASSSGVTEAFFGQGTRLTVV.

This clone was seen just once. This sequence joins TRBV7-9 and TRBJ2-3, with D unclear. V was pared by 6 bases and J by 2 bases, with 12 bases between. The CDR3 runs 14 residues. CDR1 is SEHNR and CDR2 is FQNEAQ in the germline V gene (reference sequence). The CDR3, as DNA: TGTGCCAGCAGGCGAATAATCGACACAGATACGCAGTATTTT. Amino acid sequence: CASRRIIDTDTQYF.

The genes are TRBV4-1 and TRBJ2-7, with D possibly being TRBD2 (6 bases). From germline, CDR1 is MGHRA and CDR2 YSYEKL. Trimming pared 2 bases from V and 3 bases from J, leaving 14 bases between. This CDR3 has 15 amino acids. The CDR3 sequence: CASSQILEGGYEQYF. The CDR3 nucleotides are TGCGCCAGCAGCCAAATCTTGGAGGGTGGCTACGAGCAGTACTTC.

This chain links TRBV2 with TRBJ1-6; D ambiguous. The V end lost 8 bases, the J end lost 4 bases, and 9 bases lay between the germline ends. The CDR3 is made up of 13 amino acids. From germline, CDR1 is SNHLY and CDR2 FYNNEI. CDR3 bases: TGTGCCAGCCTAGCTTATTATAATTCACCCCTCCACTTT. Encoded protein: CASLAYYNSPLHF.

CDR3 residues: CASSLAQAAETQYF. In DNA form, the CDR3 reads TGCGCCAGCAGCTTGGCACAGGCCGCCGAGACCCAGTACTTC. The rearrangement links TRBV5-1 to TRBJ2-5, with D tentatively TRBD1 (5 bases). The V gene's germline CDR1 is SGHRS and CDR2 YFSETQ. Trimming took off 0 bases at V and 5 bases at J, with 11 bases between the two ends. The CDR3 loop spans 14 amino acids.

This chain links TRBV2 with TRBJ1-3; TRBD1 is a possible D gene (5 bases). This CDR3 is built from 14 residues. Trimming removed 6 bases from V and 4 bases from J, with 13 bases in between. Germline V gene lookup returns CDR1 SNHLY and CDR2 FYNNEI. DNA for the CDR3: TGTGCCAGCAGCGCACAGGTCTCAGGAAACACCATATATTTT. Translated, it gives CASSAQVSGNTIYF.

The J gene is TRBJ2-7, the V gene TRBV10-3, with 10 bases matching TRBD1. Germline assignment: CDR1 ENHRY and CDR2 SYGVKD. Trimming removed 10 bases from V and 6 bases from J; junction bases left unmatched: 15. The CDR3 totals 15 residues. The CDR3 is CATRATGGAAVEQYF. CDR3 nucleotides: TGTGCCACCCGTGCGACAGGGGGCGCAGCTGTCGAGCAGTACTTC.

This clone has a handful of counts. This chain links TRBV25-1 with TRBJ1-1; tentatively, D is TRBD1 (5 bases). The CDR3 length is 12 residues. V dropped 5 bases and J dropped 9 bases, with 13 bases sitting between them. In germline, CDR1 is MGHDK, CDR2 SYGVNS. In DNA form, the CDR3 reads TGTGCCAGCAGTCCGGACACATTAAAAGCTTTCTTT. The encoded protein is CASSPDTLKAFF.

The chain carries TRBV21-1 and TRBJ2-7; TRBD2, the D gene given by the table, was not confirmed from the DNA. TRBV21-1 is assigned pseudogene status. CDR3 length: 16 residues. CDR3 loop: CASSKLAGPPPYEQYF. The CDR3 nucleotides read TGTGCCAGCAGCAAACTAGCGGGTCCCCCCCCCTACGAGCAGTACTTC.

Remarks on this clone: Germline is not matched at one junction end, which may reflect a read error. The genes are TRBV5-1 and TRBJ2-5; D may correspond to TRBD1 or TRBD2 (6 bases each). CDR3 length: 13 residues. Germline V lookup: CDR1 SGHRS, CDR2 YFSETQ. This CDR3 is CASRLGGQETQYF. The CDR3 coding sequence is TGCGCCAGCAGATTGGGGGGCCAGGAGACCCAGTACTTC.

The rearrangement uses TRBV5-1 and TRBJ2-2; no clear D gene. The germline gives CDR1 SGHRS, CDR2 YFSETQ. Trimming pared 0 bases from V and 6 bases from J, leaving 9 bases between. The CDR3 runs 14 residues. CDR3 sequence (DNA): TGCGCCAGCAGCTTGGCTGGGGTAGCCGGGGAGCTGTTTTTT. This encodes CASSLAGVAGELFF.

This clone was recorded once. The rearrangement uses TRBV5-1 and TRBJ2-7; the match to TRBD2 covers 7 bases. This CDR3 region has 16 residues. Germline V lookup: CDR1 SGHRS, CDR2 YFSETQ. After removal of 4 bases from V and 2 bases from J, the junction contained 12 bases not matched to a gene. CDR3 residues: CASSRSPSGDTYEQYF. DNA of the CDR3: TGCGCCAGCAGCCGAAGCCCTAGCGGAGACACCTACGAGCAGTACTTC.

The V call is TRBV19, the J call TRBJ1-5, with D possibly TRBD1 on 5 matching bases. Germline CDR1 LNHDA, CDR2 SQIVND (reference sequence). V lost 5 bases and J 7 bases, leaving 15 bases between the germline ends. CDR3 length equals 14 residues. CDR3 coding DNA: TGTGCCAGTAGTTCCCCGGGGCTCGGCCAGCCCCAGCATTTT. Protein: CASSSPGLGQPQHF. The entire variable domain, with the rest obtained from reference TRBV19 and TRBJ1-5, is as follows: DGGITQSPKYLFRKEGQNVTLSCEQNLNHDAMYWYRQDPGQGLRLIYYSQIVNDFQKGDIAEGYSVSREKKESFPLTVTSAQKNPTAFYLCASSSPGLGQPQHFGDGTRLSIL.

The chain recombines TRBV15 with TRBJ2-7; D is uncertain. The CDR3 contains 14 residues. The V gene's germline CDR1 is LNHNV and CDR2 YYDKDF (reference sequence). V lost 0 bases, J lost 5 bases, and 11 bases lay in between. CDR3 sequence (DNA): TGTGCCACCAGCAGAGAGGGGTTCGATGACGAGCAGTACTTC. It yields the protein CATSREGFDDEQYF.

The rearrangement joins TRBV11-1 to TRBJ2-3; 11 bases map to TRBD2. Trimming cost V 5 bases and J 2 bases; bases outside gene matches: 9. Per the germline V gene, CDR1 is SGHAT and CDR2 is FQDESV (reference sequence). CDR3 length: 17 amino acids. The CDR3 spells CASSPLAGGPITDTQYF. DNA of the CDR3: TGTGCCAGCAGCCCCCTAGCGGGAGGTCCCATCACAGATACGCAGTATTTT.

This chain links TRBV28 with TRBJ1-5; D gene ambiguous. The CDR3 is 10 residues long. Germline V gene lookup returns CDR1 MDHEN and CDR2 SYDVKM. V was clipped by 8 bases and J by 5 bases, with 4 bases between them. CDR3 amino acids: CASGDQPQHF. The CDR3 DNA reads TGTGCCAGCGGGGATCAGCCCCAGCATTTT.